The T cell receptor beta chain described here comes from a study of T cell responses to AZD1222 COVID-19 vaccine. Here immunoSEQ multiplex PCR was the method, and the copy in TCRdb shows in-frame clones only, minus some. The sample yields about 92,000 clones, approximately 91% seen once. The V gene end was trimmed by 0 bases and the J gene end by 4 bases; junction bases not matched to a gene: 12. This CDR3 spans 17 amino acids. CDR1 is SGHDT, CDR2 YYEEEE, per germline. The rearrangement links TRBV5-6 to TRBJ1-2; TRBD1 matches 7 bases. This clonotype was sampled from an adult in good health. The sample consisted of peripheral blood, taken on day 0 of AZD1222 vaccination. The CDR3: CASSLVPGRGARYGYTF. For the CDR3, the DNA is TGTGCCAGCAGCTTGGTCCCTGGCAGGGGGGCTCGCTATGGCTACACCTTC.